Listed here are 22 T cell receptor beta chains from one sample, sequenced in a study of cytomegalovirus exposure and HLA in healthy donors. Profiling relied on immunoSEQ multiplex PCR, and the TCRdb table lists in-frame clones only, not all of them. Here the sample spans under 80,000 clones, roughly 90% being singletons. Sequencing used PBMCs. The receptors here all came from a woman under 30 in good health and CMV-seronegative.

The CDR3 coding sequence is TGCGCCAGCAGCCAAACCGGGACAAGCCTCAACACTGAAGCTTTCTTT. It codes for CASSQTGTSLNTEAFF. This chain connects TRBV4-1 to TRBJ1-1; D is perhaps TRBD1 (6 bases). Germline-derived CDR1 and CDR2 are MGHRA and YSYEKL. This CDR3 is built from 16 residues. The germline V and J ends were trimmed by 2 bases and 2 bases, with 15 bases remaining between them.

J is TRBJ1-2 and V is TRBV5-1; maybe TRBD1 (6 bases). CDR3 length: 16 residues. With 2 bases removed from V and 4 bases from J, the gap between germline ends came to 18 bases. Germline V CDR1 and CDR2: SGHRS, YFSETQ. The CDR3 DNA follows: TGCGCCAGCAGCTTCAGCGGAACCACAGGGATCTATGGCTACACCTTC. This codes for CASSFSGTTGIYGYTF.

CDR3 sequence: CSVVAVDIDYGYTF. The DNA of the CDR3 is TGCAGCGTTGTCGCGGTAGATATTGACTATGGCTACACCTTC. V is TRBV29-1 and J is TRBJ1-2; D uncertain. The CDR3 consists of 14 residues. CDR1 and CDR2 from the germline V gene are SQVTM and ANQGSEA. Trimming took 4 bases from V and 3 from J, leaving 15 bases between them.

The rearrangement joins TRBV18 to TRBJ1-5; D may be TRBD1 (5 bases). V lost 2 bases and J lost 0, with 11 bases in between. The CDR3 extends over 16 amino acids. Germline V gene sequence: CDR1 KGHSH, CDR2 LQKENI. CDR3 amino acids: CASSPTSGDSNQPQHF. CDR3 DNA: TGTGCCAGCTCACCAACCTCGGGGGATAGCAATCAGCCCCAGCATTTT.

The rearrangement joins TRBV21-1 to TRBJ1-4; the D call TRBD1 from the table was never checked on the DNA. TRBV21-1 is marked as a pseudogene. The CDR3 is 15 residues long. CDR3 coding DNA: TGTGCCAGCAGCAAAGGGGACAGGGGGTATGTAAAACTGTTTTTT. This sequence encodes CASSKGDRGYVKLFF.

V gene TRBV14 combines with J gene TRBJ1-2, with TRBD1 identical over 9 bases. This CDR3 has 16 residues. Germline V gene sequence: CDR1 SGHDN, CDR2 FVKESK. The ends lost 3 bases at V and 0 bases at J; junction bases unmatched: 5. The CDR3 loop reads CASSQLGQGANYGYTF. CDR3 nucleotides: TGTGCCAGCAGCCAGTTGGGACAGGGAGCTAACTATGGCTACACCTTC.

The chain joins TRBV19 to TRBJ2-7, with 9 bases identical to TRBD1. This CDR3 is built from 13 residues. CDR1 is LNHDA, CDR2 SQIVND, per germline (reference sequence). V shed 6 bases and J 5 bases; nucleotides not matched to a gene: 5. CDR3 region: CASSRDRVNEQYF. In nucleotides, the CDR3 is TGTGCCAGTAGCAGGGACAGGGTGAACGAGCAGTACTTC.

The chain employs TRBV28 and TRBJ2-7, with 9 bases matching TRBD2. This CDR3 has 15 residues. The germline CDR1 and CDR2 sequences are MDHEN and SYDVKM. V trimming: 1 base; J trimming: 0 bases; junction bases outside the gene matches: 1. The DNA of the CDR3 is TGTGCCAGCAGTTTATTTAGCGGGAGCTCCTACGAGCAGTACTTC. Translating it yields CASSLFSGSSYEQYF.

This clone appeared many times. J is TRBJ2-1 and V is TRBV27, with TRBD1 matching 7 bases. CDR1 is MNHEY, CDR2 SMNVEV, per germline (reference sequence). V shed 2 bases and J 9 bases; nucleotides not matched to a gene: 7. There are 14 residues in the CDR3. CDR3: CASSLPLTGSEQFF. The CDR3 region has the DNA TGTGCCAGCAGTTTACCCTTGACAGGGAGTGAGCAGTTCTTC.

The V gene is TRBV2, the J gene TRBJ1-4, with 10 bases fitting TRBD1. Germline CDR1 SNHLY, CDR2 FYNNEI. Losses at the gene ends were 9 bases for V and 5 bases for J; bases not matched to a gene: 9. This CDR3 is 15 amino acids long. CDR3 residues: CASRDRGVANEKLFF. The CDR3 DNA reads TGTGCCAGTAGGGACAGGGGAGTCGCGAATGAAAAACTGTTTTTT.

The CDR3 protein is CASSQDQWEQYF. Written as DNA, the CDR3 is TGTGCCAGCAGCCAAGATCAGTGGGAGCAGTACTTC. J is TRBJ2-7 and V is TRBV4-2; D is undetermined. From germline, CDR1 is LGHNA and CDR2 YNFKEQ. The CDR3 is made up of 12 amino acids. The germline V and J ends were trimmed by 0 bases and 7 bases, with 7 bases remaining between them.

V is TRBV11-2 and J is TRBJ2-1; 8 nucleotides agree with TRBD1. CDR3 size: 17 residues. J gave up 5 bases and V 2 bases, and 11 bases lay outside the gene matches. The V gene's germline CDR1 is SGHAT and CDR2 FQNNGV. CDR3 nucleotide sequence: TGTGCCAGCAGCTTATCCCATTGGGACAGGTACAACAATGAGCAGTTCTTC. Protein sequence: CASSLSHWDRYNNEQFF.

This clone was observed a handful of times. The J gene is TRBJ1-6, the V gene TRBV2; no clear D. Germline V gene data show CDR1 as SNHLY and CDR2 as FYNNEI. The CDR3 has 11 amino acids. Trimming shortened V by 6 bases and J by 13 bases, and 10 bases separated the two germline ends. The CDR3 region is CASSPPGPLHF. In DNA, the CDR3 is TGTGCCAGCAGCCCCCCCGGGCCCCTCCACTTT.

The genes are TRBV5-1 and TRBJ2-7, with a possible D match to TRBD1 (6 bases). This CDR3 has 16 amino acids. The V gene lost 0 bases and the J gene lost 3 bases, with 16 bases spanning the gap. Germline-derived CDR1 and CDR2 are SGHRS and YFSETQ. The CDR3 DNA reads TGCGCCAGCAGCTTGGGACCGCAGGGGAATTACTACGAGCAGTACTTC. It specifies CASSLGPQGNYYEQYF.

By share, this clone ranks as medium-sized. V and J are TRBV6-4 and TRBJ2-2; TRBD2 matches 9 bases. Unmatched junction bases numbered 0, after V lost 2 bases and J lost 5 bases. CDR3 size: 14 residues. Germline values: CDR1 MRHNA, CDR2 SNTAGT. The CDR3 nucleotides read TGTGCCAGCAGTGACGGACTAGCGACCGGGGAGCTGTTTTTT. Translation: CASSDGLATGELFF.

The V and J genes are TRBV7-9 and TRBJ2-3; possibly TRBD2 for D (5 bases). This CDR3 region has 15 residues. V was clipped by 5 bases and J by 2 bases, with 14 bases between them. Looked up from germline, CDR1 is SEHNR and CDR2 is FQNEAQ (reference sequence). The CDR3 DNA is TGTGCCAGCAGCAATACGGGGTTTTTCACAGATACGCAGTATTTT. Translating gives CASSNTGFFTDTQYF.

For the CDR3, the DNA is TGCGCCAGCAGTTTGATCGGCCTGCGCGGCACCGGGGAGCTGTTTTTT. Protein: CASSLIGLRGTGELFF. This chain uses TRBV5-1 with TRBJ2-2; D gene uncertain. The CDR3 runs 16 residues. Trimming took 5 bases from V and 4 from J, leaving 18 bases between them. CDR1 is SGHRS, CDR2 YFSETQ, per germline.

The chain carries TRBV30 and TRBJ2-6, with a possible D match to TRBD1 (6 bases). The ends were cut back, 8 bases at V and 0 bases at J, with 17 bases in the middle. The CDR3 is 16 amino acids. From germline, CDR1 is GTSNPN and CDR2 SVGIG (reference sequence). The chain's CDR3 is CAARGGGSSGANVLTF. CDR3 nucleotides: TGTGCCGCCAGGGGCGGCGGATCCTCTGGGGCCAACGTCCTGACTTTC.

The J gene is TRBJ1-1, the V gene TRBV15, with TRBD1 matching over 12 bases. The germline CDR1 and CDR2 sequences are LNHNV and YYDKDF (reference sequence). V lost 5 bases to trimming and J lost 3 bases; unmatched junction nucleotides: 7. This CDR3 has 16 residues. This chain's CDR3 is CATSRGQGARYTEAFF. The CDR3 coding sequence is TGTGCCACCAGCCGGGGACAGGGGGCCAGGTACACTGAAGCTTTCTTT.

A single count supports this clone. This sequence joins TRBV29-1 and TRBJ1-2, with 9 bases identical to TRBD1. From germline, CDR1 is SQVTM and CDR2 ANQGSEA. This CDR3 is built from 18 residues. V was pared by 4 bases and J by 8 bases, with 23 bases of the junction left unmatched. CDR3 coding DNA: TGCAGCGTTGGAGGTCTGGGACAGGGTCTTTTCATGGGGGGCGGCTACACCTTC. Its protein is CSVGGLGQGLFMGGGYTF.

The chain combines TRBV19 with TRBJ1-5; weak D call: TRBD1 (6 bases). From germline, CDR1 is LNHDA and CDR2 SQIVND (reference sequence). The CDR3 has 17 amino acids. The germline V and J ends were trimmed by 3 bases and 0 bases, with 15 bases remaining between them. CDR3 sequence reads: CASSMGAGRDSNQPQHF. The CDR3 coding sequence is TGTGCCAGTAGTATGGGGGCAGGACGAGATAGCAATCAGCCCCAGCATTTT.

The CDR3, as DNA: TGCGCCAGCAGCCAAGAGGGGAGGGATAACATTCAGTACTTC. Translation gives CASSQEGRDNIQYF. The J gene is TRBJ2-4, the V gene TRBV4-1, with 7 bases matching TRBD2. V shed 0 bases and J 7 bases; nucleotides not matched to a gene: 3. Germline V gene data show CDR1 as MGHRA and CDR2 as YSYEKL. The CDR3 sequence is 14 residues long.